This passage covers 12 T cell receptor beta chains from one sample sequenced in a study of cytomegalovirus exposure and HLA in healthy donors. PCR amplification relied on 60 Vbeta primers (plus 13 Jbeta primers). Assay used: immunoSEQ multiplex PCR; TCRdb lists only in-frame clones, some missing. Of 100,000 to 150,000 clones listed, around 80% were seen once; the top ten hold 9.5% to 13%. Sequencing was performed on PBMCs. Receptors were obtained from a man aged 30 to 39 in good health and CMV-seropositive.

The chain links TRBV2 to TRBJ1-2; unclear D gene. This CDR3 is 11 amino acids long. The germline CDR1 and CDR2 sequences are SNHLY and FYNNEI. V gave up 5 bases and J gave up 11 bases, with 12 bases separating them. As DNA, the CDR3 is TGTGCCAGCAGTCGCTGGGCGGGTTACACCTTC. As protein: CASSRWAGYTF.

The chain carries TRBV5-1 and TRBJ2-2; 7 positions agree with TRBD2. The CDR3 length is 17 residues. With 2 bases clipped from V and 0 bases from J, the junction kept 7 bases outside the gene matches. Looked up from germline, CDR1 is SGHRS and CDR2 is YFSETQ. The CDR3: CASSFGGEGTNTGELFF. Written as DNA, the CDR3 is TGCGCCAGCAGCTTTGGAGGGGAGGGGACGAACACCGGGGAGCTGTTTTTT.

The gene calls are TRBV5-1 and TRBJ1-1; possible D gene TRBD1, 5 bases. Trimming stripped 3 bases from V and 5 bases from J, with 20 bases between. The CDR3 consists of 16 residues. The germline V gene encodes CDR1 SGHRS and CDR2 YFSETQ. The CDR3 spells CASSWGGAGLGTEAFF. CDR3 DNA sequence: TGCGCCAGCAGCTGGGGCGGGGCAGGGTTGGGTACTGAAGCTTTCTTT.

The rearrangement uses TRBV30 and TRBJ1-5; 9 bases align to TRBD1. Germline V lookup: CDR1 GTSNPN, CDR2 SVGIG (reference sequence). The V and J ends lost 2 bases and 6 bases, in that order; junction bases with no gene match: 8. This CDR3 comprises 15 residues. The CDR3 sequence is CAWSMSQGAGQPQHF. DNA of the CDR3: TGTGCCTGGAGTATGTCACAGGGGGCCGGTCAGCCCCAGCATTTT.

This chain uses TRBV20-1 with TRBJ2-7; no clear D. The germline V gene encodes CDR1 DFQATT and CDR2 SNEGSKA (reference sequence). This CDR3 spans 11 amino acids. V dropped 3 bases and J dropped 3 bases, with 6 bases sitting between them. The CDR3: CSARSLYEQYF. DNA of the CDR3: TGCAGTGCTAGGAGCCTCTACGAGCAGTACTTC.

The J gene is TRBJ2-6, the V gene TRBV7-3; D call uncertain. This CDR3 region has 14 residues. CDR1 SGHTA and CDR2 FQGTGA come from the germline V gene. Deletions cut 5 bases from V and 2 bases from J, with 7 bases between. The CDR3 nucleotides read TGTGCCAGCAGCCTCGAGCCTGGGGCCAACGTCCTGACTTTC. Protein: CASSLEPGANVLTF.

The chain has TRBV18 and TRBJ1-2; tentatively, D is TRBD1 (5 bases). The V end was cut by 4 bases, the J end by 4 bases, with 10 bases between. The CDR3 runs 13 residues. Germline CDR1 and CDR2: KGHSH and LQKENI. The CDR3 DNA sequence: TGTGCCAGCTCACAGGGCGGGACCTATGGCTACACCTTC. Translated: CASSQGGTYGYTF. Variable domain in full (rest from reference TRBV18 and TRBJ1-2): NAGVMQNPRHLVRRRGQEARLRCSPMKGHSHVYWYRQLPEEGLKFMVYLQKENIIDESGMPKERFSAEFPKEGPSILRIQQVVRGDSAAYFCASSQGGTYGYTFGSGTRLTVV.

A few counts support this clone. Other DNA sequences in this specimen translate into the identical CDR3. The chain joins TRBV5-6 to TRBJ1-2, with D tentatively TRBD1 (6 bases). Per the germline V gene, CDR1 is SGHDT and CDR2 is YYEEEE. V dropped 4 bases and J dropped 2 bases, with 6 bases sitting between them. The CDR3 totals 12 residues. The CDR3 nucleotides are TGTGCCAGCAGCAGGGGGAACTATGGCTACACCTTC. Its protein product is CASSRGNYGYTF. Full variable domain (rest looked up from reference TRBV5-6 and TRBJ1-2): DAGVTQSPTHLIKTRGQQVTLRCSPKSGHDTVSWYQQALGQGPQFIFQYYEEEERQRGNFPDRFSGHQFPNYSSELNVNALLLGDSALYLCASSRGNYGYTFGSGTRLTVV.

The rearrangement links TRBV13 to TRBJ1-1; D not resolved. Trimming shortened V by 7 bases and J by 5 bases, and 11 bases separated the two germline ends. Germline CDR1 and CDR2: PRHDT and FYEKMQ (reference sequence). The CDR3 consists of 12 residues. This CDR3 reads CASTLGGTEAFF. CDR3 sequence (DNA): TGTGCCAGCACCCTGGGCGGGACTGAAGCTTTCTTT.

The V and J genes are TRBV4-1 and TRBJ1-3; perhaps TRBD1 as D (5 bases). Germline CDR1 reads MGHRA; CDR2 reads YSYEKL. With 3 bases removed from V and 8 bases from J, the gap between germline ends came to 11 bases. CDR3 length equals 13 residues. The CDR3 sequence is CASSQTGVDTIYF. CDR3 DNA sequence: TGCGCCAGCAGCCAGACGGGGGTAGACACCATATATTTT.

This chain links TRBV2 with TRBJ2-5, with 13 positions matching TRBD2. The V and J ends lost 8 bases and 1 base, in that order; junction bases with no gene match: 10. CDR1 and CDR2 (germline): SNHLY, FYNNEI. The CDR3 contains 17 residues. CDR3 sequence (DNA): TGTGCCAGCTCGCCTCCCGGGACTAGCGGGACCCAAGAGACCCAGTACTTC. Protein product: CASSPPGTSGTQETQYF. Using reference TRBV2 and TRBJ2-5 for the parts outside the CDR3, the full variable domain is EPEVTQTPSHQVTQMGQEVILRCVPISNHLYFYWYRQILGQKVEFLVSFYNNEISEKSEIFDDQFSVERPDGSNFTLKIRSTKLEDSAMYFCASSPPGTSGTQETQYFGPGTRLLVL.

CDR3 protein: CASGLTLSTDTQYF. Written as DNA, the CDR3 is TGTGCCAGCGGGCTTACCCTTAGCACAGATACGCAGTATTTT. The rearrangement uses TRBV7-9 and TRBJ2-3; D gene ambiguous. The CDR3 sequence is 14 residues long. Trimming took 8 bases from V and 0 from J, leaving 12 bases between them. Per germline, CDR1 SEHNR and CDR2 FQNEAQ (reference sequence).